This T cell receptor beta chain was identified in a study of blood T cell repertoires in COVID-19. Study-level information: The cDNA or gDNA used as material had been derived from T cells, B-cell-depleted T cells, or PBMCs.

This CDR3 is built from 18 residues. Germline assignment: CDR1 SGHNT and CDR2 YYREEE (reference sequence). V lost 0 bases to trimming and J lost 5 bases; unmatched junction nucleotides: 10. Produced via immunoSEQ multiplex PCR; TCRdb's table is partial and in-frame only. The sample consists of 250,000 or so clones, roughly 82% of them appearing once. V usage is TRBV5-4 and J usage is TRBJ2-3, with 12 bases identical to TRBD2. Sequencing was performed on peripheral blood. This receptor was taken from a man older than 75 with acute or convalescent COVID-19. CDR3 DNA: TGTGCCAGCAGCTTGGCCGGGGCTAGCGGGGGGGCGGTAGATACGCAGTATTTT. Translating it yields CASSLAGASGGAVDTQYF.